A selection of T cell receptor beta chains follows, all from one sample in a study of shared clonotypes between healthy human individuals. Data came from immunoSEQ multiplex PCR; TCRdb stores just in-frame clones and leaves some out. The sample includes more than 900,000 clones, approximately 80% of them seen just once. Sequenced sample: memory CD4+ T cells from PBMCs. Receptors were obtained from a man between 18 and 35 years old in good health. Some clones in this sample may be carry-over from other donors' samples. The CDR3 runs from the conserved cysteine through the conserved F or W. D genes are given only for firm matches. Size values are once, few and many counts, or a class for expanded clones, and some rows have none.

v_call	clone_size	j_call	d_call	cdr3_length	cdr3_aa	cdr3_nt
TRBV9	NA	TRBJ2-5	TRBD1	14	CASSVGPGGETQYF	TGTGCCAGCAGCGTAGGGCCAGGGGGCGAGACCCAGTACTTC
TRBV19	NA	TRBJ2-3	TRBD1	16	CASSIGGQPSTDTQYF	TGTGCCAGTAGTATAGGGGGACAGCCTAGCACAGATACGCAGTATTTT
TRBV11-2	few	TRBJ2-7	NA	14	CASSLVRGPYEQYF	TGTGCCAGCAGCTTAGTCAGGGGTCCCTACGAGCAGTACTTC
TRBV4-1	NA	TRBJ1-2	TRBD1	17	CASSSSGQVPSNYGYTF	TGCGCCAGCAGCTCCTCGGGACAGGTGCCGTCCAACTATGGCTACACCTTC
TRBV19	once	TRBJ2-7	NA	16	CASSNPGLTPRREQYF	TGTGCCAGTAGTAACCCGGGACTTACGCCCCGCCGCGAGCAGTACTTC
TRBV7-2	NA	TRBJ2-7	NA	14	CASSLFQGIGEQYF	TGTGCCAGCAGCTTATTCCAGGGGATAGGCGAGCAGTACTTC
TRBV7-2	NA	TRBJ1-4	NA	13	CASSGAGTRKLFF	TGTGCCAGCAGCGGAGCCGGGACGAGGAAACTGTTTTTT
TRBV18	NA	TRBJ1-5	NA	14	CASSDNYSNQPQHF	TGTGCCAGCTCAGATAATTATAGCAATCAGCCCCAGCATTTT
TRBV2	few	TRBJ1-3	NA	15	CASSEGGAYGPTIYF	TGTGCCAGCAGTGAAGGAGGGGCCTACGGTCCCACCATATATTTT
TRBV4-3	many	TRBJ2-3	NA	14	CASSSRASTDTQYF	TGCGCCAGCAGCTCTCGTGCTAGCACAGATACGCAGTATTTT
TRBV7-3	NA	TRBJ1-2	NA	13	CASSLAGGNGYTF	TGTGCCAGCAGCTTAGCAGGTGGGAATGGCTACACCTTC
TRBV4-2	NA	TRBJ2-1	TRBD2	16	CASSQEGRGRLHEQFF	TGTGCCAGCAGCCAAGAGGGACGCGGGAGGTTGCATGAGCAGTTCTTC
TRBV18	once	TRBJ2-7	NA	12	CASSLFREEQYF	TGTGCCAGCTCACTCTTCCGGGAGGAGCAGTACTTC
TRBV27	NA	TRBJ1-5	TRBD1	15	CASSPGTGWEQPQHF	TGTGCCAGCAGCCCGGGGACAGGGTGGGAACAGCCCCAGCATTTT
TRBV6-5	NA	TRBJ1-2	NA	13	CASSPPGSYGYTF	TGTGCCAGCAGTCCCCCAGGATCCTATGGCTACACCTTC
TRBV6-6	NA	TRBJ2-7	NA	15	CASSYGRRVFDEQYF	TGTGCCAGCAGTTACGGGCGGCGAGTCTTCGACGAGCAGTACTTC
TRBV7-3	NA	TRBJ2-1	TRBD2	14	CASSTQGLGYEQFF	TGTGCCAGCAGCACCCAGGGACTAGGCTATGAGCAGTTCTTC
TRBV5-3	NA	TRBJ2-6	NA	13	CASSLFGANVLTF	TGTGCCAGCAGCTTGTTCGGGGCCAACGTCCTGACTTTC
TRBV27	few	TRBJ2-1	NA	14	CASSLSPIWGEQFF	TGTGCCAGCAGTTTATCTCCAATCTGGGGTGAGCAGTTCTTC
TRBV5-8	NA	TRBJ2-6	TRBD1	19	CASSGTGTGKLAGANVLTF	TGTGCCAGCAGCGGGACCGGGACAGGGAAGTTAGCTGGGGCCAACGTCCTGACTTTC
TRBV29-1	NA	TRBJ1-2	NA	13	CSAEDKTIYGYTF	TGCAGCGCAGAAGACAAGACGATTTATGGCTACACCTTC
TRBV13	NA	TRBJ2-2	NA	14	CASSFGLRSGELFF	TGTGCCAGCAGCTTCGGGCTAAGGTCCGGGGAGCTGTTTTTT
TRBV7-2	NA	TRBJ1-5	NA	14	CASSSDSVYQPQHF	TGTGCCAGCAGCTCCGACAGCGTTTATCAGCCCCAGCATTTT
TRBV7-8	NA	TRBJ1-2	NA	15	CASSFVGGAGYGYTF	TGTGCCAGCAGCTTCGTTGGAGGCGCGGGCTATGGCTACACCTTC
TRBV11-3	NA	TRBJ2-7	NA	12	CASSSKKGEQYF	TGTGCCAGCAGCTCAAAGAAGGGCGAGCAGTACTTC
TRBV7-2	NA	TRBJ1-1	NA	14	CASSSAIDYTEAFF	TGTGCCAGCAGCTCTGCTATTGATTACACTGAAGCTTTCTTT
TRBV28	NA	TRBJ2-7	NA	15	CASSHSITSSHEQYF	TGTGCCAGCAGCCACTCTATTACCAGCTCCCACGAGCAGTACTTC
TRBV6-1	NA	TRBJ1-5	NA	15	CASSEGPRRNQPQHF	TGTGCCAGCAGTGAAGGTCCTCGGCGCAATCAGCCCCAGCATTTT
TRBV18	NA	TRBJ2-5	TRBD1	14	CASSPGQGQETQYF	TGTGCCAGCTCACCAGGACAGGGTCAAGAGACCCAGTACTTC
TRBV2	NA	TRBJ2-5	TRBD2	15	CASSEASWGGETQYF	TGTGCCAGCAGTGAAGCTTCGTGGGGGGGAGAGACCCAGTACTTC
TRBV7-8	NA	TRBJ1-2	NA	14	CASSSYRTLDGYTF	TGTGCCAGCAGCTCCTACCGAACCCTCGACGGCTACACCTTC
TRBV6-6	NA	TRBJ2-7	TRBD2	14	CASSYGGGPYEQYF	TGTGCCAGCAGTTACGGGGGAGGGCCCTACGAGCAGTACTTC
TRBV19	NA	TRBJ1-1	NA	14	CASNRGAGFIEAFF	TGTGCCAGTAATCGGGGAGCGGGTTTTATTGAAGCTTTCTTT
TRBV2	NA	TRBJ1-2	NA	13	CASSDRPWGGYTF	TGTGCCAGCAGTGACAGGCCCTGGGGTGGCTACACCTTC
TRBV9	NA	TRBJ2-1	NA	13	CASSVATWAKQFF	TGTGCCAGCAGCGTAGCTACGTGGGCTAAGCAGTTCTTC
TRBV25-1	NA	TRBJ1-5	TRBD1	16	CASSARQGRAAQPQHF	TGTGCCAGCAGTGCCCGACAGGGAAGAGCGGCTCAGCCCCAGCATTTT
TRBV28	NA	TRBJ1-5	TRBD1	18	CASSSTGTGRNSNQPQHF	TGTGCCAGCAGTAGTACCGGGACAGGAAGAAATAGCAATCAGCCCCAGCATTTT
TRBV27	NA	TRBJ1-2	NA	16	CASSLFQPGAAYGYTF	TGTGCCAGCAGTTTATTCCAACCAGGGGCTGCCTATGGCTACACCTTC
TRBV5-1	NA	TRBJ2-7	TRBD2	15	CASSLGSGRVYEQYF	TGCGCCAGCAGCTTGGGGAGCGGGAGGGTCTACGAGCAGTACTTC
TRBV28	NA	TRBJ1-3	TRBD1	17	CASSLVGQGVSGNTIYF	TGTGCCAGCAGCCTAGTGGGACAGGGGGTATCTGGAAACACCATATATTTT
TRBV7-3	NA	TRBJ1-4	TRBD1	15	CASSLADRGNEKLFF	TGTGCCAGCAGCTTAGCTGACAGGGGCAATGAAAAACTGTTTTTT
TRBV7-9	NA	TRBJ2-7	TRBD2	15	CASSPRGGGIYEQYF	TGTGCCAGCAGCCCTCGGGGGGGCGGTATCTACGAGCAGTACTTC
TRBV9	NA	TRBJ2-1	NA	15	CASSVDSGPYNEQFF	TGTGCCAGCAGCGTAGACAGTGGACCCTACAATGAGCAGTTCTTC
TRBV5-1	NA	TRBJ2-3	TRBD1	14	CASRDRVNTDTQYF	TGCGCCAGCAGGGACAGGGTAAACACAGATACGCAGTATTTT
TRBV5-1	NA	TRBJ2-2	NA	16	CASSLVPAENTGELFF	TGCGCCAGCAGCTTGGTTCCAGCGGAAAACACCGGGGAGCTGTTTTTT
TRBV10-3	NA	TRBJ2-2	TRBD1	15	CAISGGQVNTGELFF	TGTGCCATCAGTGGCGGACAGGTGAACACCGGGGAGCTGTTTTTT
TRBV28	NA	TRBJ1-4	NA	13	CASSPPPHEKLFF	TGTGCCAGCAGCCCACCACCACATGAAAAACTGTTTTTT
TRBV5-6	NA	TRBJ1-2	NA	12	CASSPTLERYTF	TGTGCCAGCAGCCCGACTTTGGAACGCTACACCTTC
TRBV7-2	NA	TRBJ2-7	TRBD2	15	CASSSKGSGSYEQYF	TGTGCCAGCAGCTCCAAGGGGAGCGGGAGCTACGAGCAGTACTTC
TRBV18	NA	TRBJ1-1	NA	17	CASSPVRLLRADTEAFF	TGTGCCAGCTCACCAGTTCGTTTGTTGAGGGCGGACACTGAAGCTTTCTTT
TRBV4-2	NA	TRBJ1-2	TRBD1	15	CASSQGGQANYGYTF	TGTGCCAGCAGCCAAGGGGGACAGGCAAACTATGGCTACACCTTC
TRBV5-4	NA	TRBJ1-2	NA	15	CASSLPLGEHYGYTF	TGTGCCAGCAGCCTCCCCCTTGGGGAGCACTATGGCTACACCTTC
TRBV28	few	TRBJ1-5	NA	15	CASSLWGLKDQPQHF	TGTGCCAGCAGTTTATGGGGGCTGAAGGATCAGCCCCAGCATTTT
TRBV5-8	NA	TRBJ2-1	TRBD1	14	CASSLGQGWNEQFF	TGTGCCAGCAGCTTAGGACAGGGGTGGAATGAGCAGTTCTTC
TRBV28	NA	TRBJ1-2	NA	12	CASMTGYYGYTF	TGTGCCAGCATGACGGGGTACTATGGCTACACCTTC